The next 5 T cell receptor beta chains were all read from a single sample in a study of cytotoxic CD8 clonotypes in ibrutinib-treated CLL (dated by TCRdb to the early 2020s). Library creation used the immunoSEQ multiplex PCR assay. The table was pulled from immuneACCESS by TCRdb, which kept in-frame rearrangements only. Such tables lose some clones; where checked, under half of the loss comes from unresolved V genes, and the rest has no known cause. The sample table records hundreds of thousands of clones; approximately 80% of these occur just once. About 6.7% of the sample belongs to the ten largest clones. Sequences were derived from PBMCs, sampled before ibrutinib treatment. Receptors were obtained from a human donor with chronic lymphocytic leukemia.

In this sample, this clone turned up once. V and J are TRBV5-1 and TRBJ1-2, with a possible D match to TRBD1 (5 bases). From germline, CDR1 is SGHRS and CDR2 YFSETQ. With 4 bases removed from V and 6 bases from J, the gap between germline ends came to 13 bases. This CDR3 spans 13 amino acids. The CDR3 protein is CASSLGDLHGYTF. The CDR3 region has the DNA TGCGCCAGCAGCCTAGGGGATTTGCATGGCTACACCTTC.

This rearrangement joins TRBV30 to TRBJ2-4; D is perhaps TRBD2 (5 bases). CDR3 length equals 13 residues. Germline CDR1 GTSNPN, CDR2 SVGIG (reference sequence). The ends were cut back, 3 bases at V and 15 bases at J, with 21 bases in the middle. The CDR3 coding sequence is TGTGCCTGGAGACCCACTAGTAGTGTATCCCCGTACTTC. Protein product: CAWRPTSSVSPYF.

The CDR3 reads CATSRDASSAYEQYF. In nucleotides, the CDR3 is TGTGCCACCAGCAGAGATGCCTCATCGGCGTACGAGCAGTACTTC. V and J are TRBV15 and TRBJ2-7; D call uncertain. Looked up from germline, CDR1 is LNHNV and CDR2 is YYDKDF (reference sequence). The CDR3 sequence is 15 residues long. V lost 0 bases and J 4 bases, leaving 13 bases between the germline ends.

The genes are TRBV27 and TRBJ2-7, with TRBD2 matching over 7 bases. The V and J ends lost 6 bases and 3 bases, in that order; junction bases with no gene match: 8. Looked up from germline, CDR1 is MNHEY and CDR2 is SMNVEV (reference sequence). CDR3 length equals 14 residues. The CDR3 region is CASSLAAKDYEQYF. CDR3 nucleotides: TGTGCCAGCAGCCTAGCGGCAAAGGACTACGAGCAGTACTTC.

This rearrangement joins TRBV20-1 to TRBJ2-2; D not resolved. CDR1 is DFQATT and CDR2 is SNEGSKA in the germline V gene (reference sequence). The CDR3 consists of 11 residues. V dropped 6 bases and J dropped 6 bases, with 8 bases sitting between them. CDR3: CSATRAGELFF. The CDR3 DNA reads as TGCAGTGCCACAAGGGCCGGGGAGCTGTTTTTT.